Following are 30 T cell receptor beta chains from one sample sequenced in a study of blood T cell repertoires in COVID-19. Only in-frame clones appear in the TCRdb table, and some are missing; sequencing was by immunoSEQ multiplex PCR. The sample holds around 150,000 clones, roughly 87% seen once. Sequenced material: peripheral blood. The source of these receptors is a woman aged 60-75 years with active or convalescent COVID-19.

For the CDR3, the DNA is TGTGCCAGCAGCCTGGGACTTTACGAGCAGTACTTC. Amino acids: CASSLGLYEQYF. V usage is TRBV3-1 (or the pseudogene TRBV3-2) and J usage is TRBJ2-7, with D possibly matching TRBD2 (6 bases). The germline V and J ends were trimmed by 4 bases and 4 bases, with 8 bases remaining between them. CDR3 size: 12 residues. Germline V gene lookup returns CDR1 LGHDT and CDR2 YNNKEL (reference sequence).

V and J are TRBV30 and TRBJ1-2, with 7 bases fitting TRBD1. V lost 2 bases and J lost 6; bases outside the gene matches: 3. Per the germline V gene, CDR1 is GTSNPN and CDR2 is SVGIG (reference sequence). The CDR3 contains 12 residues. The CDR3 region is CAWSRQGNGYTF. CDR3 DNA sequence: TGTGCCTGGAGTAGACAGGGCAATGGCTACACCTTC.

The rearrangement uses TRBV4-1 and TRBJ1-3; a possible D gene is TRBD1 (5 bases). V was trimmed by 1 base and J by 2 bases, leaving 15 bases between them. Germline V gene lookup returns CDR1 MGHRA and CDR2 YSYEKL. The CDR3 sequence is 17 residues long. The CDR3 sequence: CASSQASDSLPGNTIYF. The DNA for the CDR3 is TGCGCCAGCAGCCAAGCGTCCGACAGCCTCCCTGGAAACACCATATATTTT.

The CDR3 reads CATSDSGQGYGNEQFF. The CDR3 region has the DNA TGTGCCACCAGTGACTCAGGACAGGGGTATGGTAATGAGCAGTTCTTC. J is TRBJ2-1 and V is TRBV24-1; TRBD1 matches 9 bases. The germline V gene encodes CDR1 KGHDR and CDR2 SFDVKD. The CDR3 contains 16 residues. V lost 4 bases and J lost 7; bases outside the gene matches: 10.

This sequence joins TRBV14 and TRBJ2-7, with a possible D match to TRBD2 (6 bases). From germline, CDR1 is SGHDN and CDR2 FVKESK. The CDR3 covers 13 residues. V lost 0 bases to trimming and J lost 8 bases, with 11 bases between them. The chain's CDR3 is CASSQDRGTKQYF. Written as DNA, the CDR3 is TGTGCCAGCAGCCAAGATCGGGGGACCAAGCAGTACTTC.

This clone was counted a single time. The chain couples TRBV3-1 (or the pseudogene TRBV3-2) to TRBJ2-2; maybe TRBD2 (5 bases). Trimming left V 4 bases short and J 6 bases short, with 12 bases between. Per germline, CDR1 LGHDT and CDR2 YNNKEL (reference sequence). The CDR3 is 14 residues long. In DNA, the CDR3 is TGTGCCAGCAGCCTCCCCAGGCGGGCCGGGGAGCTGTTTTTT. It codes for CASSLPRRAGELFF.

This chain joins TRBV6-2 or TRBV6-3 and TRBJ2-7; 8 bases are shared with TRBD1. The CDR3 length is 13 residues. CDR1 and CDR2 from the germline V gene are MNHEY and SVGEGT. V was clipped by 0 bases and J by 6 bases; unmatched bases: 1. CDR3: CASSYSGQAEQYF. The DNA of the CDR3 is TGTGCCAGCAGTTACTCGGGACAGGCCGAGCAGTACTTC.

This clone was recorded a few times. The chain employs TRBV6-1 and TRBJ1-6; 8 bases match TRBD1. There are 14 residues in the CDR3. Germline CDR1 and CDR2: MNHNS and SASEGT. Trimming cost V 6 bases and J 7 bases; bases outside gene matches: 5. This chain's CDR3 is CASSKGQANSPLHF. The CDR3 DNA sequence: TGTGCCAGCAGCAAGGGACAGGCGAATTCACCCCTCCACTTT.

The J gene is TRBJ1-5, the V gene TRBV6-2 or TRBV6-3; a weak D match, TRBD1 (5 bases). The V and J ends lost 6 bases and 2 bases respectively, with 20 bases between them. This CDR3 spans 17 amino acids. Germline CDR1 and CDR2: MNHEY and SVGEGT. CDR3 protein: CASSQHGGINGNQPQHF. The CDR3 DNA reads TGTGCCAGCAGCCAACACGGGGGAATTAATGGCAATCAGCCCCAGCATTTT.

The genes are TRBV11-3 and TRBJ1-1; D is uncertain. Germline V gene lookup returns CDR1 SGHNT and CDR2 YENEEA. The CDR3 sequence is 15 residues long. Trimming removed 1 base from V and 3 bases from J, with 12 bases in between. The CDR3 nucleotides read TGTGCCAGCAGCTTAGGAAACAATATGGACACTGAAGCTTTCTTT. Translating gives CASSLGNNMDTEAFF.

Only a few counts were recorded for this clone. CDR3 sequence: CASSSGQGSYGYTF. For the CDR3, the DNA is TGTGCCAGCAGCTCGGGACAGGGAAGCTATGGCTACACCTTC. J is TRBJ1-2 and V is TRBV5-5; 9 bases agree with TRBD1. CDR3 length: 14 amino acids. Germline values: CDR1 SGHKS, CDR2 YYEKEE (reference sequence). Unmatched junction bases numbered 4, after V lost 3 bases and J lost 4 bases. The complete variable domain, with remaining parts taken from reference TRBV5-5 and TRBJ1-2, reads DAGVTQSPTHLIKTRGQQVTLRCSPISGHKSVSWYQQVLGQGPQFIFQYYEKEERGRGNFPDRFSARQFPNYSSELNVNALLLGDSALYLCASSSGQGSYGYTFGSGTRLTVV.

In this sample, this clone turned up once. The rearrangement joins TRBV2 to TRBJ2-2; D is unclear. Per the germline V gene, CDR1 is SNHLY and CDR2 is FYNNEI. V was clipped by 2 bases and J by 7 bases, with 14 bases between them. The CDR3 has 15 residues. This chain's CDR3 is CASSETSSTVGELFF. CDR3 DNA sequence: TGTGCCAGCAGTGAAACCAGCTCGACTGTCGGGGAGCTGTTTTTT.

The chain combines TRBV7-2 with TRBJ2-5; the match to TRBD2 covers 12 bases. This CDR3 spans 16 amino acids. The germline CDR1 and CDR2 sequences are SGHTA and FQGNSA. The V segment lost 5 bases and the J segment 5 bases; nucleotides outside the gene matches: 9. In DNA, the CDR3 is TGTGCCAGCAGCCCAACCCTAGCGGGGGGGCGGGAGACCCAGTACTTC. It yields the protein CASSPTLAGGRETQYF. The full variable domain, with the rest looked up from reference TRBV7-2 and TRBJ2-5, is GAGVSQSPSNKVTEKGKDVELRCDPISGHTALYWYRQSLGQGLEFLIYFQGNSAPDKSGLPSDRFSAERTGGSVSTLTIQRTQQEDSAVYLCASSPTLAGGRETQYFGPGTRLLVL.

This chain links TRBV11-2 with TRBJ2-2; the D is unclear. The CDR3 totals 15 residues. Trimming shortened V by 2 bases and J by 3 bases, and 10 bases separated the two germline ends. The germline V gene encodes CDR1 SGHAT and CDR2 FQNNGV. The CDR3 reads CASSLSSPDTGELFF. The DNA for the CDR3 is TGTGCCAGCAGCTTAAGCTCCCCCGACACCGGGGAGCTGTTTTTT. The entire variable domain, with the rest obtained from reference TRBV11-2 and TRBJ2-2, is as follows: EAGVAQSPRYKIIEKRQSVAFWCNPISGHATLYWYQQILGQGPKLLIQFQNNGVVDDSQLPKDRFSAERLKGVDSTLKIQPAKLEDSAVYLCASSLSSPDTGELFFGEGSRLTVL.

The V call is TRBV19, the J call TRBJ2-1; 10 bases agree with TRBD1. This CDR3 has 14 amino acids. The trim removed 6 bases at V and 7 bases at J, leaving 6 bases unmatched. Germline V lookup: CDR1 LNHDA, CDR2 SQIVND (reference sequence). In DNA, the CDR3 is TGTGCCAGTAGCCCTCGACAGGGGGCGAATGAGCAGTTCTTC. Encoded protein: CASSPRQGANEQFF. The full variable domain, with the rest looked up from reference TRBV19 and TRBJ2-1, is DGGITQSPKYLFRKEGQNVTLSCEQNLNHDAMYWYRQDPGQGLRLIYYSQIVNDFQKGDIAEGYSVSREKKESFPLTVTSAQKNPTAFYLCASSPRQGANEQFFGPGTRLTVL.

The chain joins TRBV7-9 to TRBJ2-2; 12 bases line up with TRBD2. This CDR3 is built from 15 residues. Germline loops: CDR1 SEHNR, CDR2 FQNEAQ (reference sequence). With 6 bases clipped from V and 6 bases from J, the junction kept 5 bases outside the gene matches. In DNA, the CDR3 is TGTGCCAGCAGTTCTAGCGGGGGGGCCCCCGGGGAGCTGTTTTTT. Translated, it gives CASSSSGGAPGELFF.

The rearrangement links TRBV6-2 or TRBV6-3 to TRBJ1-2, with D perhaps matching TRBD1 (5 bases). V dropped 6 bases and J dropped 2 bases, with 13 bases sitting between them. The CDR3 consists of 14 residues. Germline V lookup: CDR1 MNHEY, CDR2 SVGEGT. CDR3 protein: CASSRGHLNYGYTF. CDR3 DNA: TGTGCCAGCAGCCGAGGACACCTAAACTATGGCTACACCTTC.

The chain couples TRBV6-2 or TRBV6-3 to TRBJ2-4, with 9 bases that match TRBD1. The CDR3 is made up of 19 amino acids. The trim removed 2 bases at V and 0 bases at J, leaving 11 bases unmatched. The germline V gene encodes CDR1 MNHEY and CDR2 SVGEGT. The CDR3 coding sequence is TGTGCCAGCAGTTACCTGGACAGGGGACGGACCTTAGCCAAAAACATTCAGTACTTC. As protein: CASSYLDRGRTLAKNIQYF.

V gene TRBV7-2 combines with J gene TRBJ1-1, with 7 nucleotides matching TRBD1. V dropped 7 bases and J dropped 7; count of bases not matched to a gene: 9. There are 13 residues in the CDR3. Germline loops: CDR1 SGHTA, CDR2 FQGNSA. CDR3 protein: CASTTDREDEAFF. Written as DNA, the CDR3 is TGTGCCAGCACCACCGACAGGGAGGATGAAGCTTTCTTT.

The rearrangement uses TRBV11-2 and TRBJ2-7; the match to TRBD2 covers 7 bases. Per germline, CDR1 SGHAT and CDR2 FQNNGV. V shed 3 bases, J shed 0 bases, and the junction held 5 bases outside the gene matches. The CDR3 consists of 15 residues. The CDR3 nucleotides are TGTGCCAGCAGCTTCCGACTAGCCAACTCCTACGAGCAGTACTTC. This translates into CASSFRLANSYEQYF.

This clone was observed a handful of times. The sample holds other DNA sequences that translate to the same CDR3. DNA of the CDR3: TGTGCCAGCAGCTTAGCAGGGGGCTATGGCTACACCTTC. Its protein is CASSLAGGYGYTF. The rearrangement joins TRBV11-2 to TRBJ1-2, with 7 bases fitting TRBD1. The germline V gene has CDR1 SGHAT and CDR2 FQNNGV. CDR3 length equals 13 residues. Losses at the gene ends were 1 base for V and 4 bases for J; bases not matched to a gene: 0.

The V and J genes are TRBV6-5 and TRBJ1-6, with D possibly being TRBD1 (6 bases). The CDR3 has 15 residues. V lost 6 bases and J 6 bases, leaving 15 bases between the germline ends. Per germline, CDR1 MNHEY and CDR2 SVGAGI. The CDR3 DNA reads as TGTGCCAGCAGCGACACAGGGTTGGCTAATTCACCCCTCCACTTT. Translated, it gives CASSDTGLANSPLHF.

The rearrangement joins TRBV6-5 to TRBJ1-4; D remains unclear. The length of the CDR3 is 16 residues. Between the trimmed V and J ends, which lost 0 bases and 7 bases, there was a span of 15 bases. The V gene's germline CDR1 is MNHEY and CDR2 SVGAGI. The CDR3 region has the DNA TGTGCCAGCAGTTACTCCACTTTCGGGGTCGGTGAAAAACTGTTTTTT. This translates into CASSYSTFGVGEKLFF.

This chain connects TRBV19 to TRBJ1-4, with unresolved D. The V gene's germline CDR1 is LNHDA and CDR2 SQIVND (reference sequence). The CDR3 runs 16 residues. The germline V and J ends were trimmed by 4 bases and 4 bases, with 16 bases remaining between them. This CDR3 reads CASSKRKASLNEKLFF. CDR3 bases: TGTGCCAGTAGTAAGCGGAAAGCTTCCCTTAATGAAAAACTGTTTTTT. Variable domain in full (rest from reference TRBV19 and TRBJ1-4): DGGITQSPKYLFRKEGQNVTLSCEQNLNHDAMYWYRQDPGQGLRLIYYSQIVNDFQKGDIAEGYSVSREKKESFPLTVTSAQKNPTAFYLCASSKRKASLNEKLFFGSGTQLSVL.

The CDR3 here is CASSEVQGAFGANVLTF. DNA of the CDR3: TGTGCCAGCAGTGAGGTCCAGGGGGCGTTTGGGGCCAACGTCCTGACTTTC. The rearrangement joins TRBV6-1 to TRBJ2-6; 8 bases are a match to TRBD1. Germline-derived CDR1 and CDR2 are MNHNS and SASEGT. Trimming removed 3 bases from V and 3 bases from J; junction bases left unmatched: 7. The length of the CDR3 is 17 residues.

V and J are TRBV10-3 and TRBJ1-1, with D possibly being TRBD1 (6 bases). This CDR3 contains 13 residues. V shed 6 bases and J shed 4 bases, with 12 bases lying between them. Germline V gene sequence: CDR1 ENHRY, CDR2 SYGVKD. In DNA form, the CDR3 reads TGTGCCATCAGGCAGGGGCATATCACTGAAGCTTTCTTT. Translating gives CAIRQGHITEAFF.

The CDR3 DNA follows: TGTGCCAGTAGTCCGATGGACAGGGGGGAGACCCAGTACTTC. The encoded protein is CASSPMDRGETQYF. The chain carries TRBV19 and TRBJ2-5; 10 bases map to TRBD1. V gave up 5 bases and J gave up 5 bases; unmatched junction bases: 5. The CDR3 spans 14 residues. CDR1 LNHDA and CDR2 SQIVND come from the germline V gene (reference sequence).

The chain links TRBV7-2 to TRBJ2-7, with TRBD2 matching over 7 bases. V dropped 10 bases and J dropped 6; count of bases not matched to a gene: 12. The CDR3 is 13 residues long. Germline-derived CDR1 and CDR2 are SGHTA and FQGNSA. The CDR3 sequence is CATGRERGSEQYF. CDR3 DNA sequence: TGTGCCACCGGAAGGGAGCGGGGAAGCGAGCAGTACTTC.

The chain couples TRBV5-8 to TRBJ1-1; 9 positions agree with TRBD1. V was clipped by 0 bases and J by 1 base; unmatched bases: 10. Germline loops: CDR1 SGHTS, CDR2 YDEGEE. The CDR3 extends over 18 amino acids. The CDR3 loop is CASSLVGTGYAGNTEAFF. The CDR3 DNA is TGTGCCAGCAGCTTGGTTGGGACAGGGTATGCAGGGAACACTGAAGCTTTCTTT.

The chain carries TRBV7-9 and TRBJ1-2, with 8 bases fitting TRBD1. The CDR3 covers 19 residues. Germline V gene data show CDR1 as SEHNR and CDR2 as FQNEAQ (reference sequence). Trimming at V came to 9 bases and at J to 4 bases, leaving 25 bases not matched to a gene. CDR3 sequence reads: CARVPLIVTGQGQVYGYTF. CDR3 coding DNA: TGTGCCAGGGTTCCCCTTATAGTAACCGGACAGGGCCAGGTCTATGGCTACACCTTC.